This T cell receptor (beta chain) is from a study of shared clonotypes between healthy human individuals. Study-level results: Genetic and exposure-history diversity was limited by the small donor number. Clonotype sharing among the donors was expected to vary with sequencing depth.

Concerning this clone itself: Its target is unknown. The same CDR3 arises from other DNA sequences in this sample as well.

Every subset's genomic DNA went evenly onto several immunoSEQ plates. It was 300 ng DNA, 25,000 to 35,000 T cell genomes, that went into each replicate PCR of unsorted PBMC. Clones were read by immunoSEQ multiplex PCR, and TCRdb kept only the in-frame ones, dropping some. Found here are more than 450,000 clones, about four fifths of them singletons; the top ten hold approximately 12%. This CDR3 comprises 15 residues. The V end lost 1 base, the J end lost 0 bases, and 10 bases lay between the germline ends. The V gene's germline CDR1 is SGHTA and CDR2 FQGTGA. Material: PBMCs. This chain connects TRBV7-3 to TRBJ2-7; D perhaps matches TRBD2 (6 bases). The sequence derives from a woman between 40 and 55 years old in good health. Some clones in this sample may be carry-over from other donors' samples. CDR3 sequence (DNA): TGTGCCAGCAGCTTAAACGGGGGTTCCTCCTACGAGCAGTACTTC. It codes for CASSLNGGSSYEQYF.